This T cell receptor (delta chain) was captured in a study of gamma-delta T cells after stem cell transplantation. TCRdb called clones anew from the RT-PCR reads with CATT. The table lists over 9,000 delta-chain clones, approximately 37% of them singletons. This clone is large (0.1 to 1%) by share. Other DNA sequences of this sample code for an identical CDR3. The junction had 1 base not matched to a gene; V was cut back by 2 bases and J by 5 bases. The CDR3 sequence is 14 residues long. Germline V gene lookup returns CDR1 GEAIGNYY and CDR2 EKD. The material sequenced was gamma-delta T cells. The chain joins TRDV2 to TRDJ2, with 10 positions matching TRDD3. This TCR derives from a human donor. It is not recorded whose cells these are; they may come from a transplant donor. CDR3 in amino acids: CACDILGDTAQLFF. The CDR3 nucleotides are TGTGCCTGTGACATACTGGGGGATACAGCACAACTCTTCTTT.